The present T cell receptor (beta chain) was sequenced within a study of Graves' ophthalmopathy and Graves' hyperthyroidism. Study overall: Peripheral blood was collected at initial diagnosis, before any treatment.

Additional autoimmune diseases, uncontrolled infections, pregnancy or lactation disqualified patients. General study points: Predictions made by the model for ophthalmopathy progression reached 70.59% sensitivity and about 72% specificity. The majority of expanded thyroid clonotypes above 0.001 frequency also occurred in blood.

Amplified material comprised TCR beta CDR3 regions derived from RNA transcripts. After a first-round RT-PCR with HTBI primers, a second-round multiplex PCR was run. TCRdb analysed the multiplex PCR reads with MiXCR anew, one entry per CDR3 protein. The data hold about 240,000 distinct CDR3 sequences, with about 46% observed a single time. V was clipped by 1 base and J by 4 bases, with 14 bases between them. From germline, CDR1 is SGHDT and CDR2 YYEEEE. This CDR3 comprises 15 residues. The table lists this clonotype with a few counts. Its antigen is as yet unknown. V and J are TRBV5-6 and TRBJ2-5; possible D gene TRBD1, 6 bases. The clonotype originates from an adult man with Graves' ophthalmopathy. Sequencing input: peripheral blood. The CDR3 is CASSLIQGPAETQYF. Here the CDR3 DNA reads TGTGCCAGCAGCTTGATACAGGGCCCAGCAGAGACCCAGTACTTC.